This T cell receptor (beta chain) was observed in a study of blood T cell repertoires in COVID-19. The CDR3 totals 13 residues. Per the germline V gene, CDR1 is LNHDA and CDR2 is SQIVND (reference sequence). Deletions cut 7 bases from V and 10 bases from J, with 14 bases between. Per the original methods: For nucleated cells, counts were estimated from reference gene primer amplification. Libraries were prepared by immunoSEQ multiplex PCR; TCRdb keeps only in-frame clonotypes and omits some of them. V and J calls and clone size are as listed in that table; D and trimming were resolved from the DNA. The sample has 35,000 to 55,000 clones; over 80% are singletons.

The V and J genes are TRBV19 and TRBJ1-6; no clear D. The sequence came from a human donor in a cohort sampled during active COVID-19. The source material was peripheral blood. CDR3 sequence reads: CASNPQVGSPLHF. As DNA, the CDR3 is TGTGCCAGTAATCCCCAGGTGGGCTCACCCCTCCACTTT.